Reported below is one T cell receptor beta chain. As yet, its antigen is unknown. The CDR3 spans 13 residues. Germline-derived CDR1 and CDR2 are GTSNPN and SVGIG (reference sequence). V lost 0 bases and J lost 6, with 9 bases in between. This specimen belongs to a study of CD8 T cells in ankylosing spondylitis. Findings and limits, study-wide: Before this, some motif variants had been reported in reactive arthritis synovial fluid and blood. Clones linked to disease were reported to show significant enrichment in matched ankylosing spondylitis synovial fluid. Ankylosing spondylitis blood appeared to be characterized by a TCR beta motif of 8 or 9 highly homologous variants.

In TCRdb, the 5' RACE reads were re-called with MiXCR into one record per CDR3 protein. In the table there are about 340,000 distinct CDR3 sequences, approximately 14% of which are singletons. Sequencing was carried out using blood, either unsorted or a sorted T cell fraction (not recorded which). The J gene is TRBJ2-1, the V gene TRBV30; either TRBD1 or TRBD2 may fit D (5 bases each). The sequence was obtained from a male donor with ankylosing spondylitis or in good health (not recorded which). The CDR3 DNA sequence: TGTGCCTGGAGTGTACAGGCGGGCAATGAGCAGTTCTTC. As protein: CAWSVQAGNEQFF.